These 2 T cell receptor beta chains came from one sample sequenced in a study of blood T cells in healthy people across ages. A J-beta primer mix and a sample-barcoded 5' primer were used in a second PCR of roughly 6 to 12 cycles. TCRdb ran MiXCR on the 5' RACE reads and lists one entry per CDR3 protein. The data contain more than 650,000 distinct CDR3 sequences, over 20% of them singletons. Sequencing was carried out using blood. These receptors came from a man between 65 and 79 years old in good health.

The chain couples TRBV2 to TRBJ1-1, with unresolved D. The CDR3 has 15 residues. Trimming took 0 bases from V and 0 from J, leaving 8 bases between them. CDR1 is SNHLY and CDR2 is FYNNEI in the germline V gene. The CDR3 is CASSEARQVNTEAFF. CDR3 nucleotide sequence: TGTGCCAGCAGTGAAGCGCGTCAGGTGAACACTGAAGCTTTCTTT.

The chain employs TRBV5-1 and TRBJ2-7, with D tentatively TRBD1 (5 bases). The CDR3 runs 14 residues. The germline V gene has CDR1 SGHRS and CDR2 YFSETQ. V lost 4 bases and J lost 3, with 14 bases in between. CDR3 sequence: CASSPQQGNYEQYF. CDR3 coding DNA: TGCGCCAGCAGCCCCCAGCAGGGCAACTACGAGCAGTACTTC. Together with reference TRBV5-1 and TRBJ2-7, the CDR3 gives the full variable domain: KAGVTQTPRYLIKTRGQQVTLSCSPISGHRSVSWYQQTPGQGLQFLFEYFSETQRNKGNFPGRFSGRQFSNSRSEMNVSTLELGDSALYLCASSPQQGNYEQYFGPGTRLTVT.